Detailed here is one T cell receptor beta chain. Its antigen remains unidentified. Trimming cost V 3 bases and J 2 bases, with 11 bases left between them. The CDR3 spans 14 residues. Per the germline V gene, CDR1 is SEHNR and CDR2 is FQNEAQ (reference sequence). The data originate from a study of T cells in localized non-small cell lung cancer. Broader study findings: In adjacent lung appeared a median 57 of the top 100 tumor clones.

TCRdb's table, derived via immunoSEQ multiplex PCR, lists solely in-frame clones and lacks some. The data contain 30,000 to 45,000 clones, approximately 90% of them singletons. J is TRBJ2-7 and V is TRBV7-9; a possible D gene is TRBD1 (6 bases). Sequenced here: peripheral blood, sampled before any cancer treatment. The clonotype comes from a female donor of 60 years or more with stage I lung adenocarcinoma. This chain's CDR3 is CASSFGGPTYEQYF. CDR3 nucleotides: TGTGCCAGCAGCTTTGGGGGCCCTACCTACGAGCAGTACTTC.